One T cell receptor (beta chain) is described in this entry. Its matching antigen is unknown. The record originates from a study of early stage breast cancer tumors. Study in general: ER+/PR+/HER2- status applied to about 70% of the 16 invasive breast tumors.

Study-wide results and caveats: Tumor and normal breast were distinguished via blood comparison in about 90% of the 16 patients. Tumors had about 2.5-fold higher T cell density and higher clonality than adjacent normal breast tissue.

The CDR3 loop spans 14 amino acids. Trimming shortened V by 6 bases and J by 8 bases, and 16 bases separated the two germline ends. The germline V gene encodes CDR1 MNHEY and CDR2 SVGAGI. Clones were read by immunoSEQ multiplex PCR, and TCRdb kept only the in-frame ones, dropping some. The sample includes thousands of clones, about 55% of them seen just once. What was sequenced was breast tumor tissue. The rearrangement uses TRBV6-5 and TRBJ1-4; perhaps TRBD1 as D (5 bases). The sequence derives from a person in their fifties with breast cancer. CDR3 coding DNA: TGTGCCAGCAGGGCCGGAGGGGCTGAAGAAAAACTGTTTTTT. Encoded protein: CASRAGGAEEKLFF.